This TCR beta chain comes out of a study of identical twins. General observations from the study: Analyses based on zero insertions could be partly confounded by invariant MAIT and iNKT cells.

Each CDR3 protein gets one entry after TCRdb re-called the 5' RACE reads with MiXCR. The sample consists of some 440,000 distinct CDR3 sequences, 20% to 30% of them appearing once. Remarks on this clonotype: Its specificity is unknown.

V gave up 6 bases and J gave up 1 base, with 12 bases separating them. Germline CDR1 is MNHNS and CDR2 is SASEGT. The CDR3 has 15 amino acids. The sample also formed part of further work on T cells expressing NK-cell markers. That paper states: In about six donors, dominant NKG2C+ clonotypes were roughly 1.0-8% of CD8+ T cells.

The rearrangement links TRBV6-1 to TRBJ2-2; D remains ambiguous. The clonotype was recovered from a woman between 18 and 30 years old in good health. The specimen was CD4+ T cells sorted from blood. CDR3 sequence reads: CASRDGQLNTGELFF. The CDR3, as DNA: TGTGCCAGCAGGGACGGCCAGTTGAACACCGGGGAGCTGTTTTTT.